The 15 T cell receptor beta chains in this list originate from one sample, sequenced in a study of T cell changes during pregnancy in multiple sclerosis. Clones were sequenced by immunoSEQ multiplex PCR, and TCRdb holds only the in-frame ones, with some missing. The repertoire holds tens of thousands of clones, with 70% to 90% as singletons. Here the sequenced sample was CD8+ T cells from peripheral blood mononuclear cells, taken in the second trimester of pregnancy. The receptor source for this set is a female donor with multiple sclerosis, enrolled in a pregnancy study.

The gene calls are TRBV6-5 and TRBJ2-7; 8 nucleotides align to TRBD2. J was trimmed by 4 bases and V by 2 bases; bases with no gene match: 4. CDR1 and CDR2 (germline): MNHEY, SVGAGI. The CDR3 has 14 amino acids. CDR3: CASSYSGGSYEQYF. DNA of the CDR3: TGTGCCAGCAGTTACAGCGGGGGCTCTTACGAGCAGTACTTC.

The chain links TRBV7-9 to TRBJ1-4; the match to TRBD1 covers 9 bases. CDR3 length: 15 amino acids. V lost 10 bases, J lost 6 bases, and 12 bases stayed unmatched. CDR1 is SEHNR and CDR2 is FQNEAQ in the germline V gene (reference sequence). This CDR3 reads CATGGQGKMYEKLFF. The CDR3 region has the DNA TGTGCCACTGGGGGACAGGGAAAGATGTATGAAAAACTGTTTTTT.

This chain links TRBV7-2 with TRBJ2-1, with TRBD2 identical over 14 bases. V shed 5 bases, J shed 7 bases, and the junction held 4 bases outside the gene matches. There are 15 residues in the CDR3. Germline assignment: CDR1 SGHTA and CDR2 FQGNSA. The DNA for the CDR3 is TGTGCCAGCAGCCTAGGGACTAGCGGGAGAAATGAGCAGTTCTTC. Residues: CASSLGTSGRNEQFF.

The chain carries TRBV27 and TRBJ2-1; 7 nucleotides align to TRBD1. The CDR3 contains 17 residues. With V trimmed by 4 bases and J by 5 bases, 14 bases remained unmatched. The germline V gene encodes CDR1 MNHEY and CDR2 SMNVEV (reference sequence). The CDR3 protein is CASSSLRTGTVHNEQFF. As DNA, the CDR3 is TGTGCCAGCAGTTCCCTACGAACTGGGACAGTGCACAATGAGCAGTTCTTC.

The chain links TRBV2 to TRBJ2-1, with 8 bases identical to TRBD2. The CDR3 is 15 amino acids. Germline CDR1 is SNHLY and CDR2 is FYNNEI. J lost 2 bases, V lost 6 bases, and 6 bases had no gene match. In DNA, the CDR3 is TGTGCCAGCAGGGATAGCGGGGACCCCTACAATGAGCAGTTCTTC. Translating gives CASRDSGDPYNEQFF.

V is TRBV11-2 and J is TRBJ2-5, with 10 positions matching TRBD1. Trimming removed 5 bases from V and 4 bases from J; junction bases left unmatched: 10. This CDR3 region has 16 residues. Germline values: CDR1 SGHAT, CDR2 FQNNGV. CDR3 in amino acids: CASSNRQGASRETQYF. DNA for the CDR3: TGTGCCAGCAGCAACCGACAGGGGGCTTCCCGAGAGACCCAGTACTTC.

This rearrangement joins TRBV13 to TRBJ1-1; D is unclear. V was clipped by 6 bases and J by 0 bases, with 8 bases between them. The CDR3 is made up of 13 amino acids. CDR1 is PRHDT and CDR2 is FYEKMQ in the germline V gene (reference sequence). CDR3 region: CASRWAVNTEAFF. The CDR3 coding sequence is TGTGCCAGCAGGTGGGCCGTGAACACTGAAGCTTTCTTT.

In this sample, this clone turned up a few times. The rearrangement links TRBV4-2 to TRBJ1-2, with a possible D match to TRBD1 (5 bases). Germline loops: CDR1 LGHNA, CDR2 YNFKEQ. The CDR3 has 14 amino acids. Trimming took off 1 base at V and 5 bases at J, with 11 bases between the two ends. The CDR3 region is CASSQGHPGYGYTF. The CDR3 coding sequence is TGTGCCAGCAGCCAAGGTCATCCAGGGTATGGCTACACCTTC.

This clone was picked up a small number of times. This chain uses TRBV9 with TRBJ2-7; the D is unclear. The CDR3 contains 14 residues. Germline CDR1 and CDR2: SGDLS and YYNGEE. V lost 4 bases to trimming and J lost 1 base, with 12 bases between them. For the CDR3, the DNA is TGTGCCAGCAGCCCCGCTCCGGGTTCCTACGAGCAGTACTTC. Translation gives CASSPAPGSYEQYF.

Points on this clone: A junction end diverges from the germline sequence, so it may reflect a read error. The chain joins TRBV29-1 to TRBJ2-1; 8 bases are shared with TRBD2. CDR3 length: 13 residues. CDR1 SQVTM and CDR2 ANQGSEA come from the germline V gene. The CDR3 sequence is CSATSGPYNEQFF. The DNA of the CDR3 is TGCAGCGCTACTAGCGGTCCCTATAATGAGCAGTTCTTC.

In the case of this clone: With a much larger clone just one base away, this may be a read error. This sample includes further DNA sequences coding for the same CDR3. CDR3 residues: CASSENRGPDEQYF. Here the CDR3 DNA reads TGTGCAAGCAGTGAAAACAGGGGGCCAGACGAGCAGTACTTC. This sequence joins TRBV6-1 and TRBJ2-7; TRBD1 agrees at 9 bases. From germline, CDR1 is MNHNS and CDR2 SASEGT. This CDR3 has 14 residues.

The chain links TRBV7-2 to TRBJ2-7; D possibly corresponds to TRBD1 (6 bases). CDR3 size: 13 residues. Looked up from germline, CDR1 is SGHTA and CDR2 is FQGNSA. V was pared by 5 bases and J by 3 bases, with 11 bases between. Written as DNA, the CDR3 is TGTGCCAGCAGCAGCCGGGACATCTACGAGCAGTACTTC. Its protein product is CASSSRDIYEQYF.

The chain combines TRBV21-1 with TRBJ2-7; TRBD2 is taken as the D call from the table, unchecked against the DNA. TRBV21-1 is a pseudogene. The CDR3 totals 15 residues. The CDR3 sequence: CASTANPGLSYEQYF. As DNA, the CDR3 is TGTGCCAGCACCGCAAACCCGGGACTCTCCTACGAGCAGTACTTC.

This clone was seen only a few times. The rearrangement links TRBV27 to TRBJ1-6; tentatively, D is TRBD1 (5 bases). The CDR3 spans 16 residues. The V gene's germline CDR1 is MNHEY and CDR2 SMNVEV (reference sequence). V gave up 3 bases and J gave up 9 bases, with 18 bases separating them. The CDR3: CASSLVWVQGSSPLHF. The CDR3 DNA follows: TGTGCCAGCAGTTTGGTTTGGGTTCAGGGCAGTTCACCCCTCCACTTT.

The genes are TRBV28 and TRBJ2-2; D possibly corresponds to TRBD2 (7 bases). The V gene lost 1 base and the J gene lost 5 bases, with 11 bases spanning the gap. CDR3 length: 15 residues. In germline, CDR1 is MDHEN, CDR2 SYDVKM. CDR3 in DNA: TGTGCCAGCAGTTTATCCAGGGGAGGGACCGGGGAGCTGTTTTTT. It yields the protein CASSLSRGGTGELFF.